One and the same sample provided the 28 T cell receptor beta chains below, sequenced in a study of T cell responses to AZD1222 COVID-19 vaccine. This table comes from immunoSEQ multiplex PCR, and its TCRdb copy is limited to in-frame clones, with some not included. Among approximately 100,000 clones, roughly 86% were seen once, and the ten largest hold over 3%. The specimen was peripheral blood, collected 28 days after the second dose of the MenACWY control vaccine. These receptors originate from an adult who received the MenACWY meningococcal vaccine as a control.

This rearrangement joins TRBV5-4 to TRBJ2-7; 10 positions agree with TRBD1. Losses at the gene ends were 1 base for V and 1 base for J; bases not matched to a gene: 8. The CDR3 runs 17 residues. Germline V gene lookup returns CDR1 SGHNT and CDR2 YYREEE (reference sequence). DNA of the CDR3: TGTGCCAGCAGCTTGTGGGCTTGGACAGGGGGGTCCTACGAGCAGTACTTC. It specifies CASSLWAWTGGSYEQYF.

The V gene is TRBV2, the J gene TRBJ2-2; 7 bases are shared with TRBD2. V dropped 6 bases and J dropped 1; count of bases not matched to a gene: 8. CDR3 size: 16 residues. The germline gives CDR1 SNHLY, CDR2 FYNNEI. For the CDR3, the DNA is TGTGCCAGCAGGCCGGCTAGCGGAAGGAACACCGGGGAGCTGTTTTTT. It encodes CASRPASGRNTGELFF.

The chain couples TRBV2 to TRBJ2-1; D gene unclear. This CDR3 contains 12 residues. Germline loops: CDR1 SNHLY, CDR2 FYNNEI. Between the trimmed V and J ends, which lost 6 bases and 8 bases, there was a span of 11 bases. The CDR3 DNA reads TGTGCCAGCAGGCGCAACATGTATGAGCAGTTCTTC. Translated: CASRRNMYEQFF.

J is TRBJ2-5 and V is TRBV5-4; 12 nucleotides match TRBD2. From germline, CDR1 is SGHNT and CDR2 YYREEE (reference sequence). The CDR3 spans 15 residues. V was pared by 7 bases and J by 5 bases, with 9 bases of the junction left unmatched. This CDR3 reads CASRTSGTRGETQYF. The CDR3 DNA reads TGTGCCAGCCGGACTAGCGGGACTCGGGGGGAGACCCAGTACTTC. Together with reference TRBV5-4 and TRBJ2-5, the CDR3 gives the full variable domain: ETGVTQSPTHLIKTRGQQVTLRCSSQSGHNTVSWYQQALGQGPQFIFQYYREEENGRGNFPPRFSGLQFPNYSSELNVNALELDDSALYLCASRTSGTRGETQYFGPGTRLLVL.

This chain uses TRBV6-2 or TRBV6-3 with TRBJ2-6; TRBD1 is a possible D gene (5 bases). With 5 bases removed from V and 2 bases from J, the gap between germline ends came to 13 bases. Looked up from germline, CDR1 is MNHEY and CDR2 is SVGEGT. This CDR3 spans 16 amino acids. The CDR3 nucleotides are TGTGCCAGCAGTCCGCAGGGTCCCGCTGGGGCCAACGTCCTGACTTTC. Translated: CASSPQGPAGANVLTF.

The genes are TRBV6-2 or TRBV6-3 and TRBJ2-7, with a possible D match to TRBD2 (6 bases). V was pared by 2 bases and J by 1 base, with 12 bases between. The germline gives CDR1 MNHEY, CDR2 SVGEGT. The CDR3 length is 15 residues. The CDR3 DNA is TGTGCCAGCAGTTACCCATCGACTAGTTCCTACGAGCAGTACTTC. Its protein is CASSYPSTSSYEQYF.

CDR3 sequence (DNA): TGTGCCAGCAGTTTTATCAGTGGGGGGTATCAGCCCCAGCATTTT. Translation: CASSFISGGYQPQHF. The chain couples TRBV28 to TRBJ1-5; possible D gene TRBD1, 5 bases. V shed 3 bases and J shed 5 bases, with 14 bases lying between them. CDR1 MDHEN and CDR2 SYDVKM come from the germline V gene. This CDR3 contains 15 residues.

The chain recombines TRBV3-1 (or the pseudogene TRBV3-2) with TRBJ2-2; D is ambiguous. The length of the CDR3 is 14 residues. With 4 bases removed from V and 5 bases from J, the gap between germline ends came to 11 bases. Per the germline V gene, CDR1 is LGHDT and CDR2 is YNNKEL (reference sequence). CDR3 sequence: CASSLAGRTGELFF. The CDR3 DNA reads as TGTGCCAGCAGCCTGGCAGGTCGGACCGGGGAGCTGTTTTTT.

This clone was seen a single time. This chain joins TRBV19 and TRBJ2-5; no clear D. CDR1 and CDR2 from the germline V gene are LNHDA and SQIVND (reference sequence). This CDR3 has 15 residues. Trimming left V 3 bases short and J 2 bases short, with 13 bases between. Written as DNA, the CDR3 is TGTGCCAGTAGTATCAGGAGCGTAGTACAAGAGACCCAGTACTTC. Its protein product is CASSIRSVVQETQYF.

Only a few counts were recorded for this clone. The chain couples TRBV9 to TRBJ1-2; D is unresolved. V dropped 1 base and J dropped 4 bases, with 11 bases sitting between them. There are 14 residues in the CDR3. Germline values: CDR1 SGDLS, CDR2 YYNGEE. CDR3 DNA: TGTGCCAGCAGCGTAATTGACGGACCCTATGGCTACACCTTC. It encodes CASSVIDGPYGYTF.

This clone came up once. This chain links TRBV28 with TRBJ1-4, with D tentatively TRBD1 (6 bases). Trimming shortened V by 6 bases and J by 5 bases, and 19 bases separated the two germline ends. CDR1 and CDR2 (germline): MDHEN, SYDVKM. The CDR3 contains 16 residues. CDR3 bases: TGTGCCAGCAGAGGGGGACCCTTAACTATAAATGAAAAACTGTTTTTT. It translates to CASRGGPLTINEKLFF. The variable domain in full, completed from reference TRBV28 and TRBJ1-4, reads DVKVTQSSRYLVKRTGEKVFLECVQDMDHENMFWYRQDPGLGLRLIYFSYDVKMKEKGDIPEGYSVSREKKERFSLILESASTNQTSMYLCASRGGPLTINEKLFFGSGTQLSVL.

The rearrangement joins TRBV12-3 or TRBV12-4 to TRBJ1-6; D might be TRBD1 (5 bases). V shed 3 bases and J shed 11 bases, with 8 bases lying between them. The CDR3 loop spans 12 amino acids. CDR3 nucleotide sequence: TGTGCCAGCAGTTTGGGACCGACACCCCTCCACTTT. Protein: CASSLGPTPLHF.

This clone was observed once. This CDR3 is CARAPGHGFRGYTF. In DNA form, the CDR3 reads TGTGCCAGAGCACCGGGACACGGATTTCGCGGCTACACCTTC. This rearrangement joins TRBV5-5 to TRBJ1-2; a possible D gene is TRBD1 (6 bases). V lost 8 bases, J lost 8 bases, and 22 bases lay in between. The CDR3 loop spans 14 amino acids. CDR1 and CDR2 from the germline V gene are SGHKS and YYEKEE (reference sequence).

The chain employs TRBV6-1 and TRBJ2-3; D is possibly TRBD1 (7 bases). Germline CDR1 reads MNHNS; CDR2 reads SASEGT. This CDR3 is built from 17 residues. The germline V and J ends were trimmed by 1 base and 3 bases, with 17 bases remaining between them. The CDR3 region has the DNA TGTGCCAGCAGTGAAGTAGGAGGGGGCTCCGGGACAGATACGCAGTATTTT. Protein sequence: CASSEVGGGSGTDTQYF.

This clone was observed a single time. In DNA, the CDR3 is TGTGCCAGCAGTTTGTATACACAGGACAGGGCTTCACCCCTCCACTTT. Translation: CASSLYTQDRASPLHF. This chain connects TRBV28 to TRBJ1-6, with 8 bases aligning to TRBD1. The length of the CDR3 is 16 residues. After removal of 3 bases from V and 9 bases from J, the junction contained 10 bases not matched to a gene. Looked up from germline, CDR1 is MDHEN and CDR2 is SYDVKM.

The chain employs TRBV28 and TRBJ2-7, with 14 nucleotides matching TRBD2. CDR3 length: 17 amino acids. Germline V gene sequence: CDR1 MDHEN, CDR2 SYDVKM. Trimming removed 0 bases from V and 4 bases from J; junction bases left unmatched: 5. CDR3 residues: CASSLWTSGGARYEQYF. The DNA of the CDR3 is TGTGCCAGCAGTTTATGGACTAGCGGGGGGGCTAGGTACGAGCAGTACTTC. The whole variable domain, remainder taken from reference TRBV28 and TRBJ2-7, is DVKVTQSSRYLVKRTGEKVFLECVQDMDHENMFWYRQDPGLGLRLIYFSYDVKMKEKGDIPEGYSVSREKKERFSLILESASTNQTSMYLCASSLWTSGGARYEQYFGPGTRLTVT.

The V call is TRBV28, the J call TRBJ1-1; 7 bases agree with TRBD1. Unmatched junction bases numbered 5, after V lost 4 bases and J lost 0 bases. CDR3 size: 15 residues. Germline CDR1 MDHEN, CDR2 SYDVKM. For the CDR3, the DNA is TGTGCCAGCAGTTACGCGACAGGGATGAACACTGAAGCTTTCTTT. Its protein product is CASSYATGMNTEAFF.

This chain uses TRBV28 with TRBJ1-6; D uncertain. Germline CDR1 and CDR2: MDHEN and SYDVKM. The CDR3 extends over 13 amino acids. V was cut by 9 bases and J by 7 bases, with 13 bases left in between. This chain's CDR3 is CASKRVYNSPLHF. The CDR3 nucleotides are TGTGCCAGTAAACGGGTTTACAATTCACCCCTCCACTTT.

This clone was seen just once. The CDR3 here is CASSRDRGAYEQYF. The CDR3 coding sequence is TGTGCCAGTAGCAGGGACAGGGGAGCCTACGAGCAGTACTTC. This sequence joins TRBV19 and TRBJ2-7; TRBD1 matches 10 bases. V lost 6 bases and J lost 2; bases outside the gene matches: 4. Germline CDR1 is LNHDA and CDR2 is SQIVND (reference sequence). The CDR3 has 14 residues.

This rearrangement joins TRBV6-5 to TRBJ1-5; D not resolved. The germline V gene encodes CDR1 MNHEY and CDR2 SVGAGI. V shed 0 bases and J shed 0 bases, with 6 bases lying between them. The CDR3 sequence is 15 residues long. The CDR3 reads CASSYSRTSNQPQHF. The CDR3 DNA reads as TGTGCCAGCAGTTACTCCAGAACTAGCAATCAGCCCCAGCATTTT.

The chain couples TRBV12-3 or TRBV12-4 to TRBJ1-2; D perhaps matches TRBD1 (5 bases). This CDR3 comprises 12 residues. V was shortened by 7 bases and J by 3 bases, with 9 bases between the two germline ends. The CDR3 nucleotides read TGTGCCAGCAAGGGGTTTGACTATGGCTACACCTTC. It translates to CASKGFDYGYTF.

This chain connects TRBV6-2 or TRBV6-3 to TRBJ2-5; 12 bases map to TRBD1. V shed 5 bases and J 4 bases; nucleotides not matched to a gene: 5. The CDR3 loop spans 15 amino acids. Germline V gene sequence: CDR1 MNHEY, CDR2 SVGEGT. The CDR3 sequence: CASSTRDRGRETQYF. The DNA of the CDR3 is TGTGCCAGCAGTACCCGGGACAGGGGGCGAGAGACCCAGTACTTC.

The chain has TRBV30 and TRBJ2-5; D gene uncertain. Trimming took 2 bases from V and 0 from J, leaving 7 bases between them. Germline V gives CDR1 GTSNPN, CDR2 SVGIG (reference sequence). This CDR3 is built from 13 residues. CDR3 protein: CAWSPANQETQYF. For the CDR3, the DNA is TGTGCCTGGAGTCCAGCGAACCAAGAGACCCAGTACTTC.

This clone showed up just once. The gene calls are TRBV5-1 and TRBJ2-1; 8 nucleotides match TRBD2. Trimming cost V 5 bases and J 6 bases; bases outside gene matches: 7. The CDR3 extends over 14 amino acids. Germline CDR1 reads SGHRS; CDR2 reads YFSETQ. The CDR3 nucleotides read TGCGCCAGCAGTAGCGGGGAGACTTTCAATGAGCAGTTCTTC. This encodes CASSSGETFNEQFF. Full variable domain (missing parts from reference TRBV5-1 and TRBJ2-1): KAGVTQTPRYLIKTRGQQVTLSCSPISGHRSVSWYQQTPGQGLQFLFEYFSETQRNKGNFPGRFSGRQFSNSRSEMNVSTLELGDSALYLCASSSGETFNEQFFGPGTRLTVL.

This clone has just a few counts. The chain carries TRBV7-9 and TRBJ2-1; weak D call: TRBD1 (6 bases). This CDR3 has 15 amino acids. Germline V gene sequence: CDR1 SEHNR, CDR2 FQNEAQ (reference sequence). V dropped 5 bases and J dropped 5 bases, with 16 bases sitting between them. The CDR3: CASSHTADRNNEQFF. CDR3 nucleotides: TGTGCCAGCAGCCACACCGCTGACAGGAACAATGAGCAGTTCTTC.

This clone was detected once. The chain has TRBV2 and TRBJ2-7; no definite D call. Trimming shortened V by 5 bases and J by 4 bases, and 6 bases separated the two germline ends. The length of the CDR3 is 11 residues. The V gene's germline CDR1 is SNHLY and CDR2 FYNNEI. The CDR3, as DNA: TGTGCCAGCAGTTTAACTTACGAGCAGTACTTC. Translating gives CASSLTYEQYF.

The CDR3 is CASSVPGQGNQPQHF. CDR3 sequence (DNA): TGTGCCAGCAGCGTCCCGGGACAGGGGAATCAGCCCCAGCATTTT. V usage is TRBV2 and J usage is TRBJ1-5; 10 bases are a match to TRBD1. CDR1 is SNHLY, CDR2 FYNNEI, per germline. CDR3 length equals 15 residues. J gave up 4 bases and V 6 bases, and 6 bases lay outside the gene matches.

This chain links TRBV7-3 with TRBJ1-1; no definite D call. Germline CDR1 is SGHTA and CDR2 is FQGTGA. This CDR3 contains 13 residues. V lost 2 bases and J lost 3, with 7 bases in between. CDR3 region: CASSLGEDTEAFF. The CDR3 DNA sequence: TGTGCCAGCAGCTTAGGAGAGGACACTGAAGCTTTCTTT.